This entry lists 4 T cell receptor beta chains sequenced from one sample in a study of blood T cell repertoires in COVID-19. TCRdb's copy holds only in-frame clones and misses some; the assay was immunoSEQ multiplex PCR. The sample has fewer than 100,000 clones, 82% seen once. The sequencing input was peripheral blood. These receptors all come from a human donor in a cohort sampled during active COVID-19.

V usage is TRBV5-1 and J usage is TRBJ2-7; no clear D gene. The CDR3 spans 16 residues. Trimming cost V 0 bases and J 4 bases, with 17 bases left between them. Looked up from germline, CDR1 is SGHRS and CDR2 is YFSETQ. The CDR3 reads CASSLELTRNGYEQYF. As DNA, the CDR3 is TGCGCCAGCAGCTTGGAGCTAACTCGTAACGGGTACGAGCAGTACTTC.

The V and J genes are TRBV7-3 and TRBJ2-1; D is unclear. CDR1 is SGHTA, CDR2 FQGTGA, per germline. With 5 bases removed from V and 5 bases from J, the gap between germline ends came to 7 bases. The CDR3 has 12 residues. CDR3 sequence (DNA): TGTGCCAGCAGCCTGTATAACAATGAGCAGTTCTTC. Its translation: CASSLYNNEQFF.

The V gene is TRBV5-1, the J gene TRBJ1-1; possible D gene TRBD1, 6 bases. The CDR3 consists of 15 residues. Between the trimmed V and J ends, which lost 1 base and 0 bases, there was a span of 10 bases. From germline, CDR1 is SGHRS and CDR2 YFSETQ. This chain's CDR3 is CASSLNAGVNTEAFF. Here the CDR3 DNA reads TGCGCCAGCAGCTTGAACGCAGGGGTGAACACTGAAGCTTTCTTT.

The V gene is TRBV5-4, the J gene TRBJ2-1, with TRBD2 as a possible D gene (5 bases). Germline CDR1 SGHNT, CDR2 YYREEE (reference sequence). The CDR3 totals 12 residues. Between the trimmed V and J ends, which lost 4 bases and 6 bases, there was a span of 8 bases. CDR3 coding DNA: TGTGCCAGCAGCCAGCTAGCCAATGAGCAGTTCTTC. Translation: CASSQLANEQFF.